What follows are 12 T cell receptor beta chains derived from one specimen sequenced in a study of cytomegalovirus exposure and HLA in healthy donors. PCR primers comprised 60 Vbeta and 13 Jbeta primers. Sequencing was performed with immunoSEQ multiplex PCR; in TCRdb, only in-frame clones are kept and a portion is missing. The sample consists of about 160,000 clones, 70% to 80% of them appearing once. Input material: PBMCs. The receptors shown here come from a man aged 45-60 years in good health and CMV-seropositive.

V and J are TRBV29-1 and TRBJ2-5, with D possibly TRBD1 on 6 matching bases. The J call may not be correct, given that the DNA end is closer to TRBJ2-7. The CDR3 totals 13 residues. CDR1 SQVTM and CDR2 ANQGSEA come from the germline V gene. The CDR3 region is CSATRQDGGEQYF. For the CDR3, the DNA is TGCAGCGCTACTAGACAGGATGGTGGCGAGCAGTACTTC.

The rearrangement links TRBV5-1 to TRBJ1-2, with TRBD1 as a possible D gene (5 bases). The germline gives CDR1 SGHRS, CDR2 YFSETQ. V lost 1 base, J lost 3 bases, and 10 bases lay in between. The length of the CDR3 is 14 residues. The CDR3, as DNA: TGCGCCAGCAGCTTGAGGGTAGGGGACTATGGCTACACCTTC. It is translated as CASSLRVGDYGYTF.

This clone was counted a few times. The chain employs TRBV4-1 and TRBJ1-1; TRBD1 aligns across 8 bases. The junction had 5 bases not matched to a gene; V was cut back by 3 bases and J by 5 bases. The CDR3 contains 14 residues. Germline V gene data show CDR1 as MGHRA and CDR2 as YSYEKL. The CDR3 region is CASSQLWTGTEAFF. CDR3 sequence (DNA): TGCGCCAGCAGCCAGCTTTGGACAGGGACTGAAGCTTTCTTT.

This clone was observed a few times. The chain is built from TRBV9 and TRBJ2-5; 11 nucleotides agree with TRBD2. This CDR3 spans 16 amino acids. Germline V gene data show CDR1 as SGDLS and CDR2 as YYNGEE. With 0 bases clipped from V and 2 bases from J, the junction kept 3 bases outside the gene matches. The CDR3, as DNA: TGTGCCAGCAGCGTAGCACTAGCGGGGGATCAAGAGACCCAGTACTTC. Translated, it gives CASSVALAGDQETQYF. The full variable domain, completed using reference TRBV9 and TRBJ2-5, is DSGVTQTPKHLITATGQRVTLRCSPRSGDLSVYWYQQSLDQGLQFLIQYYNGEERAKGNILERFSAQQFPDLHSELNLSSLELGDSALYFCASSVALAGDQETQYFGPGTRLLVL.

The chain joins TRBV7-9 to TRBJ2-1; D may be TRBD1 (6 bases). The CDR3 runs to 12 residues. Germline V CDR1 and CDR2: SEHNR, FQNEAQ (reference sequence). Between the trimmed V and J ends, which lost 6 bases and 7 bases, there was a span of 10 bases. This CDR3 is CASSLQGNEQFF. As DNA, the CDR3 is TGTGCCAGCAGTTTACAGGGAAATGAGCAGTTCTTC.

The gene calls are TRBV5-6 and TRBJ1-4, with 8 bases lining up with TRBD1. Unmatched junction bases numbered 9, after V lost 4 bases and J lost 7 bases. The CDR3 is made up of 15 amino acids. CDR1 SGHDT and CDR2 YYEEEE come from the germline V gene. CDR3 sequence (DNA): TGTGCCAGCAGCGCGGGACAGGTGACGTTTGAAAAACTGTTTTTT. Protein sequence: CASSAGQVTFEKLFF.

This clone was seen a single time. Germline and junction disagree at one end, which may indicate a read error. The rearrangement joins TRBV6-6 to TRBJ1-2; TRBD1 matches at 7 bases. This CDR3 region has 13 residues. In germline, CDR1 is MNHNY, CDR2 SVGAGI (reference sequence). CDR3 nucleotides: TGTGCCAGCAGTTACGGGGTGGACAGGCTTGCTGGCTTC. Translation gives CASSYGVDRLAGF.

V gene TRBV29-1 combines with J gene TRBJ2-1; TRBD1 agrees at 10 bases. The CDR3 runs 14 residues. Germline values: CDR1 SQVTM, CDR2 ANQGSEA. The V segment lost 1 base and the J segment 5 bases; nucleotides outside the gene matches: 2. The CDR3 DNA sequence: TGCAGCGTTGAAGTGGGACAGGGGAACAATGAGCAGTTCTTC. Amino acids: CSVEVGQGNNEQFF.

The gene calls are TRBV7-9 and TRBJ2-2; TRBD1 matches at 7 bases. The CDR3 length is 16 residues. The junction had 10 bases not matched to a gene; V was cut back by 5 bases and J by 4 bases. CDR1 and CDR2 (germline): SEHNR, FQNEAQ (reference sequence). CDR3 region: CASSLVRAGGTGELFF. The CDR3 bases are TGTGCCAGCAGCCTAGTCCGGGCAGGGGGCACCGGGGAGCTGTTTTTT.

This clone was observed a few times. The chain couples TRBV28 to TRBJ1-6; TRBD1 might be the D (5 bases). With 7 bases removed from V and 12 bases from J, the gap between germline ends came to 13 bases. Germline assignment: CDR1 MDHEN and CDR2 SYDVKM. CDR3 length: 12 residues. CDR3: CASNQGGLPLHF. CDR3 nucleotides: TGTGCCAGCAATCAGGGAGGGTTACCCCTCCACTTT.

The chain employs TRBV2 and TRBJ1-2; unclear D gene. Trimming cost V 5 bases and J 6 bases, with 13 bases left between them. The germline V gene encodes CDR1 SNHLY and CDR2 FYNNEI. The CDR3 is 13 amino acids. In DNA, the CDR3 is TGTGCCAGCAGTCCGACGGGGAGTAATGGCTACACCTTC. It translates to CASSPTGSNGYTF.

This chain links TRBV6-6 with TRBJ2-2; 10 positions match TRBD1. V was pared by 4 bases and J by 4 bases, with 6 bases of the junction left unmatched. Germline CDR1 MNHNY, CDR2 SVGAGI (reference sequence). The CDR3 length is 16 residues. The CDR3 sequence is CASSSSWTGGTGELFF. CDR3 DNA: TGTGCCAGCAGTTCCTCTTGGACAGGGGGCACCGGGGAGCTGTTTTTT.